This TCR beta chain was captured by sequencing in a study of cytomegalovirus exposure and HLA in healthy donors. Study-wide findings and caveats: Investigators reported approximately 150 TCR beta chains as tied to cytomegalovirus. Analyses of presence/absence relied on an assumption of roughly uniform sequencing depth across donors.

The PCR had 60 Vbeta and 13 Jbeta primers. Profiled with immunoSEQ multiplex PCR; TCRdb holds only in-frame clones, not every one. This table holds around 160,000 clones, 65% to 70% found once. Nominally healthy donors provided the samples, though records likely missed some immune exposures. Trimming removed 5 bases at V and 1 base at J, with 6 bases between. The CDR3 has 12 amino acids. Germline V gene lookup returns CDR1 SNHLY and CDR2 FYNNEI. Comments on this clone: Its cognate antigen is unknown.

The chain links TRBV2 to TRBJ2-7; no reliable D call. Sequencing input: PBMCs. The TCR was taken from a woman aged 18-29 years in good health and CMV-seropositive. CDR3 DNA sequence: TGTGCCAGCAGTTACGGGTCCTACGAGCAGTACTTC. This sequence encodes CASSYGSYEQYF.